Listed below are T cell receptor beta chains from one sample, sequenced in a study of cytomegalovirus exposure and HLA in healthy donors. Data came from immunoSEQ multiplex PCR; TCRdb stores just in-frame clones and leaves some out. The repertoire consists of 95,000 to 100,000 clones, with approximately 89% occurring once and the leading ten covering about 3.6%. Source material: PBMCs. The origin of the receptors is a man aged 25 to 40 in good health and CMV-seronegative. CDR3s include the opening cysteine and the closing phenylalanine or tryptophan. The order of the fields is V gene, D gene, clone size, J gene, CDR3 protein, CDR3 DNA. A D gene is named only where the DNA matches it firmly. Size tells how often a clone was seen (once, few, many) or the class of an expanded clone, and some rows leave it out.

TRBV2	TRBD1	.	TRBJ2-3	CASCRDRDTDTQYF	TGTGCCAGCTGCCGGGACAGAGACACAGATACGCAGTATTTT
TRBV10-3	TRBD1	.	TRBJ2-7	CAISAGDRSSYEQYF	TGTGCCATCAGTGCCGGGGACAGAAGCTCCTACGAGCAGTACTTC
TRBV15	.	few	TRBJ2-7	CATSRRKGLYEQYF	TGTGCCACCAGCAGACGAAAGGGGCTGTACGAGCAGTACTTC
TRBV15	TRBD1	.	TRBJ2-4	CATSEDRGNIQYF	TGTGCCACCAGCGAGGACAGGGGAAACATTCAGTACTTC
TRBV6-6	.	few	TRBJ1-1	CASSYSGGSSHTEAFF	TGTGCCAGCAGTTACTCGGGGGGATCTTCGCACACTGAAGCTTTCTTT
TRBV4-3	.	few	TRBJ2-2	CASSQDQGLEYGELFF	TGCGCCAGCAGCCAAGATCAGGGGCTAGAGTACGGGGAGCTGTTTTTT
TRBV2	.	.	TRBJ1-2	CATSTSTNYGYTF	TGTGCCACCTCGACATCAACTAACTATGGCTACACCTTC
TRBV7-3	.	.	TRBJ2-1	CASSLNGGPYNEQFF	TGTGCCAGCAGCTTAAATGGCGGGCCCTACAATGAGCAGTTCTTC
TRBV6-1	.	.	TRBJ2-7	CASSVGAASSYEQYF	TGTGCCAGCAGTGTTGGGGCAGCCAGCTCCTACGAGCAGTACTTC
TRBV23-1	.	.	TRBJ1-6	CASSPTLGEGEISSYNSPLHF	TGCGCCAGCAGTCCCACCCTGGGGGAGGGGGAAATAAGCTCCTATAATTCACCCCTCCACTTT
TRBV7-9	TRBD1	.	TRBJ2-3	CASSTHRDRGITDTQYF	TGTGCCAGCAGCACTCACCGGGACAGGGGTATCACAGATACGCAGTATTTT
TRBV7-2	TRBD2	.	TRBJ2-2	CASSPPGLAGGGTGELFF	TGTGCCAGCAGCCCTCCGGGACTAGCGGGGGGTGGCACCGGGGAGCTGTTTTTT
TRBV4-2	.	.	TRBJ1-1	CASSQERQTYTEAFF	TGTGCCAGCAGCCAAGAGAGGCAGACTTACACTGAAGCTTTCTTT
TRBV5-1	.	.	TRBJ2-7	CASSGRAGNLLYEQYF	TGCGCCAGCAGCGGAAGGGCGGGGAATCTCCTCTACGAGCAGTACTTC
TRBV28	TRBD1	.	TRBJ1-4	CASSLPSTGSEKLFF	TGTGCCAGCAGTTTACCCTCGACAGGGAGCGAAAAACTGTTTTTT
TRBV9	TRBD2	.	TRBJ2-3	CASSDGAGGSSDTQYF	TGTGCCAGCAGCGATGGAGCGGGAGGTTCCTCAGATACGCAGTATTTT
TRBV5-1	.	.	TRBJ2-4	CASSLPTQANIQYF	TGCGCCAGCAGCTTACCAACACAGGCGAACATTCAGTACTTC
TRBV10-3	.	.	TRBJ2-2	CAITPRENTGELFF	TGTGCCATCACCCCCCGGGAGAACACCGGGGAGCTGTTTTTT
TRBV30	.	.	TRBJ1-1	CAWSRREAFF	TGTGCCTGGAGTAGGAGGGAAGCTTTCTTT
TRBV27	TRBD1	.	TRBJ2-6	CASSLYQGVSGANVLTF	TGTGCCAGCAGTTTATACCAGGGGGTATCAGGGGCCAACGTCCTGACTTTC
TRBV28	.	few	TRBJ1-1	CASSLTVTEAFF	TGTGCCAGCAGTTTGACAGTCACTGAAGCTTTCTTT
TRBV28	.	.	TRBJ1-5	CASSTTGFRQPQHF	TGTGCCAGCAGTACGACAGGTTTTCGTCAGCCCCAGCATTTT
TRBV9	TRBD1	.	TRBJ2-7	CASSPGTGAGEQYF	TGTGCCAGCAGCCCCGGGACAGGGGCGGGCGAGCAGTACTTC
TRBV30	.	.	TRBJ2-5	CAWSSGWDEETQYF	TGTGCCTGGAGTAGCGGGTGGGATGAAGAGACCCAGTACTTC
TRBV5-8	TRBD2	.	TRBJ2-3	CASSAGTSSTDTQYF	TGTGCCAGCAGCGCAGGGACTAGCTCTACAGATACGCAGTATTTT
TRBV28	TRBD1	.	TRBJ2-3	CASRRQGGTQYF	TGTGCCAGCAGGCGACAGGGGGGGACGCAGTATTTT
TRBV30	.	.	TRBJ1-2	CAWSVRLVSGGGGYTF	TGTGCCTGGAGTGTACGGTTGGTCAGCGGAGGAGGTGGCTACACCTTC